This T cell receptor (beta chain) comes out of a study of OX40 agonist ivuxolimab in advanced cancers. Findings and caveats of the study: Expanded clones tended on average to be more numerous among CD8+ T cells than CD4+. At doses 0.1 to 3.0 mg/kg, CD4+ and CD8+ clones expanded. Researchers did not determine the expanded peripheral T cells' antigen specificity.

The CDR3 runs to 11 residues. Trimming took 5 bases from V and 7 from J, leaving 9 bases between them. The germline V gene has CDR1 SGDLS and CDR2 YYNGEE. Profiled with immunoSEQ multiplex PCR; TCRdb holds only in-frame clones, not every one. In the table there are some 72,000 clones, around 91% of which are singletons. Comments on this clone: Its specificity is not known.

The rearrangement joins TRBV9 to TRBJ1-1; D gene ambiguous. Sample: CD4+ or CD8+ T cells sorted from blood, taken in a trial of the OX40 agonist ivuxolimab. This receptor was identified in an adult with an advanced solid tumor such as melanoma, head and neck, liver or kidney cancer. CDR3 nucleotide sequence: TGTGCCAGCAGTTACGACGGTGAAGCTTTCTTT. Its translation: CASSYDGEAFF. The full variable domain, rest sourced from reference TRBV9 and TRBJ1-1, is DSGVTQTPKHLITATGQRVTLRCSPRSGDLSVYWYQQSLDQGLQFLIQYYNGEERAKGNILERFSAQQFPDLHSELNLSSLELGDSALYFCASSYDGEAFFGQGTRLTVV.